The 8 T cell receptor beta chains presented below share a single source sample, sequenced in a study of cytomegalovirus exposure and HLA in healthy donors. Vbeta (60) and Jbeta (13) primers were used in the PCR. The repertoire was sequenced with immunoSEQ multiplex PCR; TCRdb's copy has only in-frame clones and lacks some. The profile covers approximately 200,000 clones, with around three quarters appearing a single time and about 1.5% taken by the ten largest. Sequencing used PBMCs. The source is a woman younger than 30 in good health and CMV-seronegative.

In its sample, this clone was seen once. The CDR3 loop reads CASSQDQGLNLGEQYF. Here the CDR3 DNA reads TGTGCCAGCAGCCAAGATCAGGGACTGAACCTGGGAGAGCAGTACTTC. V is TRBV14 and J is TRBJ2-7; TRBD2 is a possible D gene (6 bases). The CDR3 extends over 16 amino acids. The germline CDR1 and CDR2 sequences are SGHDN and FVKESK. Trimming cost V 0 bases and J 7 bases, with 19 bases left between them.

The chain uses TRBV28 and TRBJ2-4, with D unresolved. CDR1 and CDR2 (germline): MDHEN, SYDVKM. V lost 2 bases and J 0 bases, leaving 5 bases between the germline ends. The CDR3 consists of 14 residues. CDR3 region: CASSLLLAKNIQYF. DNA for the CDR3: TGTGCCAGCAGTTTACTCTTAGCCAAAAACATTCAGTACTTC. Based on the CDR3 plus reference TRBV28 and TRBJ2-4, the full variable domain is DVKVTQSSRYLVKRTGEKVFLECVQDMDHENMFWYRQDPGLGLRLIYFSYDVKMKEKGDIPEGYSVSREKKERFSLILESASTNQTSMYLCASSLLLAKNIQYFGAGTRLSVL.

This clone was seen a handful of times. The V gene is TRBV5-1, the J gene TRBJ1-5; possibly TRBD1 for D (6 bases). The V end was cut by 2 bases, the J end by 6 bases, with 9 bases between. The germline V gene encodes CDR1 SGHRS and CDR2 YFSETQ. CDR3 length: 13 amino acids. In DNA form, the CDR3 reads TGCGCCAGCAGCTTAACAGGGAGTCAGCCCCAGCATTTT. This codes for CASSLTGSQPQHF. The full variable domain, rest sourced from reference TRBV5-1 and TRBJ1-5, is KAGVTQTPRYLIKTRGQQVTLSCSPISGHRSVSWYQQTPGQGLQFLFEYFSETQRNKGNFPGRFSGRQFSNSRSEMNVSTLELGDSALYLCASSLTGSQPQHFGDGTRLSIL.

This sequence joins TRBV6-1 and TRBJ1-5; D perhaps matches TRBD1 (5 bases). Germline CDR1 is MNHNS and CDR2 is SASEGT. V was trimmed by 2 bases and J by 5 bases, leaving 16 bases between them. CDR3 length equals 16 residues. The CDR3 nucleotides are TGTGCCAGCAGTGAATGGGTTGGGCAGGGCGATCAGCCCCAGCATTTT. It specifies CASSEWVGQGDQPQHF.

This clone was recorded a few times. The J gene is TRBJ1-6, the V gene TRBV5-1, with TRBD1 as a possible D gene (6 bases). V lost 1 base, J lost 9 bases, and 20 bases lay in between. Germline CDR1 reads SGHRS; CDR2 reads YFSETQ. The CDR3 totals 17 residues. Here the CDR3 reads CASSLSITGPDFSPLHF. In DNA form, the CDR3 reads TGCGCCAGCAGCTTGAGTATAACAGGGCCCGATTTTTCACCCCTCCACTTT. Looking up the rest from reference TRBV5-1 and TRBJ1-6 gives the full variable domain: KAGVTQTPRYLIKTRGQQVTLSCSPISGHRSVSWYQQTPGQGLQFLFEYFSETQRNKGNFPGRFSGRQFSNSRSEMNVSTLELGDSALYLCASSLSITGPDFSPLHFGNGTRLTVT.

The chain recombines TRBV19 with TRBJ1-1, with a tentative D call TRBD1 (5 bases). Trimming pared 5 bases from V and 4 bases from J, leaving 11 bases between. Per the germline V gene, CDR1 is LNHDA and CDR2 is SQIVND (reference sequence). The CDR3 covers 13 residues. CDR3 DNA: TGTGCCAGTAGTGCTCAGGGTGGCACTGAAGCTTTCTTT. Translation: CASSAQGGTEAFF. The variable domain in full, with the rest retrieved from reference TRBV19 and TRBJ1-1, is DGGITQSPKYLFRKEGQNVTLSCEQNLNHDAMYWYRQDPGQGLRLIYYSQIVNDFQKGDIAEGYSVSREKKESFPLTVTSAQKNPTAFYLCASSAQGGTEAFFGQGTRLTVV.

V and J are TRBV6-1 and TRBJ1-2, with TRBD1 as a possible D gene (6 bases). Looked up from germline, CDR1 is MNHNS and CDR2 is SASEGT. The V end lost 5 bases, the J end lost 8 bases, and 12 bases lay between the germline ends. CDR3 length: 12 residues. The CDR3 DNA sequence: TGTGCCAGCAGTATAACAGGGTTCGGCTACACCTTC. This codes for CASSITGFGYTF.

The table lists this clone with a few counts. The chain uses TRBV6-5 and TRBJ1-5; 7 bases line up with TRBD1. Losses at the gene ends were 6 bases for V and 5 bases for J; bases not matched to a gene: 7. Per germline, CDR1 MNHEY and CDR2 SVGAGI. CDR3 length equals 14 residues. This chain's CDR3 is CASRRQGGDQPQHF. The CDR3 DNA follows: TGTGCCAGCAGAAGACAGGGCGGCGATCAGCCCCAGCATTTT.